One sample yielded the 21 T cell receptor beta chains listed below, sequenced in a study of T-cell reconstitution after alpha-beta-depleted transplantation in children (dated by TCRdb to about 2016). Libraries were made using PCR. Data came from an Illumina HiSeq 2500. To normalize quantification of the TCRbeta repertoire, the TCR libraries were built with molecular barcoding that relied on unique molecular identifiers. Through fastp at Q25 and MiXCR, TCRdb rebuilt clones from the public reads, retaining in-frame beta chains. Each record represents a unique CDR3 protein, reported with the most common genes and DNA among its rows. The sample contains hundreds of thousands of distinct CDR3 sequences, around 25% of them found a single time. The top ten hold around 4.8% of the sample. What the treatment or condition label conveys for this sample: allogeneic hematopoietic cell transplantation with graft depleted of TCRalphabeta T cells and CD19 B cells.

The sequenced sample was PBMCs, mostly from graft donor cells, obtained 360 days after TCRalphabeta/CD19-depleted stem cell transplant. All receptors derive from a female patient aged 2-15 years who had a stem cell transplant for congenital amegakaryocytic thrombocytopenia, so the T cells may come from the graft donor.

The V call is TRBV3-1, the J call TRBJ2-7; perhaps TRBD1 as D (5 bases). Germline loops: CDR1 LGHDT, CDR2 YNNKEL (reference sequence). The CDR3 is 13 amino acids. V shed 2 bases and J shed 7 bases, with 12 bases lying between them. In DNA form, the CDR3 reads TGTGCCAGCAGCCAAACGACAGACGAGGAGCAGTACTTC. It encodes CASSQTTDEEQYF.

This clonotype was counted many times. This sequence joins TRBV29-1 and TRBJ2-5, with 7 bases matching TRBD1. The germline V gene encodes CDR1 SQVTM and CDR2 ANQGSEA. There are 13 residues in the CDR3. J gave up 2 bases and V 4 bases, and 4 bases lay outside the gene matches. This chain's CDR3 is CSVAYRGQETQYF. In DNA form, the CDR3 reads TGCAGCGTTGCGTACAGGGGACAAGAGACCCAGTACTTC. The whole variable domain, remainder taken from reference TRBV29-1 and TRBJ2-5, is SAVISQKPSRDICQRGTSLTIQCQVDSQVTMMFWYRQQPGQSLTLIATANQGSEATYESGFVIDKFPISRPNLTFSTLTVSNMSPEDSSIYLCSVAYRGQETQYFGPGTRLLVL.

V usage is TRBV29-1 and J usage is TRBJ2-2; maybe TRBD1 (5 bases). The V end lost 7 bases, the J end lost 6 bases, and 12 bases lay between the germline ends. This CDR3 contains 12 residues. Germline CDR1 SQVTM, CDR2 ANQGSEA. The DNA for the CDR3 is TGCAGCGGGGGCCCTGGCCCCGGGGAGCTGTTTTTT. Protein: CSGGPGPGELFF.

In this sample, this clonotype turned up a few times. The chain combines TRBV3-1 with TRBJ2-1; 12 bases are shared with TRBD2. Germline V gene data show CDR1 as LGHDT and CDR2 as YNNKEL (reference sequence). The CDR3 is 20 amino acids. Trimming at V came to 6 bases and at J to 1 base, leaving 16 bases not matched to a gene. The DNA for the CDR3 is TGTGCCAGCAGGCGATCTCCGGGACTAGCGGGTTGGAGGTCCTACAATGAGCAGTTCTTC. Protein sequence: CASRRSPGLAGWRSYNEQFF.

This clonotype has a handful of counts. CDR3 residues: CASSSTHYEQYF. CDR3 nucleotide sequence: TGTGCCAGCAGTTCGACCCACTACGAGCAGTACTTC. V usage is TRBV6-2 or TRBV6-3 and J usage is TRBJ2-7; D gene unclear. CDR1 is MNHEY and CDR2 is SVGEGT in the germline V gene. V lost 4 bases, J lost 3 bases, and 7 bases lay in between. The CDR3 loop spans 12 amino acids.

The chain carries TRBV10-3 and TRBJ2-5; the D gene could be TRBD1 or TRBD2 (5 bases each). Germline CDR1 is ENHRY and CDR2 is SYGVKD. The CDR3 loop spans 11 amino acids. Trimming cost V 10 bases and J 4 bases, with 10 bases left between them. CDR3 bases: TGTGCCACCAGGGAGTTAGAGACCCAGTACTTC. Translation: CATRELETQYF.

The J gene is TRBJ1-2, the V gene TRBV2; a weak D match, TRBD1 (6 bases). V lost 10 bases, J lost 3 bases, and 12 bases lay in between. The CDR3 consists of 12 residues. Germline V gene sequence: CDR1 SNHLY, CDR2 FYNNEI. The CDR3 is CATGERYYGYTF. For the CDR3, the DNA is TGTGCCACAGGGGAGCGTTACTATGGCTACACCTTC.

The chain's CDR3 is CASSPRQGAYTEAFF. CDR3 in DNA: TGTGCCAGCAGTCCCCGACAGGGGGCATACACTGAAGCTTTCTTT. V gene TRBV6-2 or TRBV6-3 combines with J gene TRBJ1-1; 10 bases fit TRBD1. The V gene end was trimmed by 5 bases and the J gene end by 3 bases; junction bases not matched to a gene: 6. Germline V lookup: CDR1 MNHEY, CDR2 SVGEGT. The CDR3 is 15 amino acids.

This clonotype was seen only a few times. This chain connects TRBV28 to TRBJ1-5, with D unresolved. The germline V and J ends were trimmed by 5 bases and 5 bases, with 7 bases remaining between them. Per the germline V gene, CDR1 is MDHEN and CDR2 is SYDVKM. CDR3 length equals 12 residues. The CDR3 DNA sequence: TGTGCCAGCAGTACCCTTTATCAGCCCCAGCATTTT. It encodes CASSTLYQPQHF.

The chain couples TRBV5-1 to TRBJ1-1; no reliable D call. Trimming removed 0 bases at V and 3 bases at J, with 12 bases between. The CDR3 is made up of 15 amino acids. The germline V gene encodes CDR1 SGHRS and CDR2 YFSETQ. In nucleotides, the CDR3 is TGCGCCAGCAGCTTGGACCTGGCCTTGGACACTGAAGCTTTCTTT. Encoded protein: CASSLDLALDTEAFF.

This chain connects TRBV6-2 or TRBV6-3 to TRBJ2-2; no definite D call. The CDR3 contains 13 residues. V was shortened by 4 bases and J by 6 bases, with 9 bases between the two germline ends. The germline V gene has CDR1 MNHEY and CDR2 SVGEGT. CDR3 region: CASSFTAAGELFF. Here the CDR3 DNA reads TGTGCCAGCAGTTTCACCGCCGCCGGGGAGCTGTTTTTT.

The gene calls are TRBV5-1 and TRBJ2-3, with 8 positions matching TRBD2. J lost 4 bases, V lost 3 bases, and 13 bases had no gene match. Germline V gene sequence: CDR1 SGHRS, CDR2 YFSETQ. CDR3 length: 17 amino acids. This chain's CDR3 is CASSSLDGGGRSDTQYF. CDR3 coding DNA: TGCGCCAGCAGCTCCCTGGACGGGGGGGGACGTTCAGATACGCAGTATTTT.

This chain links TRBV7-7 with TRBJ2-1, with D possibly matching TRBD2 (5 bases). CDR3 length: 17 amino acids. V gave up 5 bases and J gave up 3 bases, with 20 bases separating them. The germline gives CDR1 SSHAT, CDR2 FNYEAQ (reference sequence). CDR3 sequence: CASSPHRGRAGYNEQFF. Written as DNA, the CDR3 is TGTGCCAGCAGCCCACATCGGGGAAGGGCGGGCTACAATGAGCAGTTCTTC.

In nucleotides, the CDR3 is TGTGCCAGCAGCATCCGGGGGCAGGGATACGAGCAGTACTTC. Its protein product is CASSIRGQGYEQYF. The V gene is TRBV12-3 or TRBV12-4, the J gene TRBJ2-7; D may match TRBD1 or TRBD2 (6 bases each). The CDR3 is 14 amino acids. V lost 6 bases and J lost 4, with 16 bases in between.

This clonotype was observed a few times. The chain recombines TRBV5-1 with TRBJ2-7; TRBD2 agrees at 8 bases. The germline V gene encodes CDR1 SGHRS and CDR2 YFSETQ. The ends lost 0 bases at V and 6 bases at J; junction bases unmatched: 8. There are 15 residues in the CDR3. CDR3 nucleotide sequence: TGCGCCAGCAGCTTGGACGGGACTAGTTTTGCCGAGCAGTACTTC. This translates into CASSLDGTSFAEQYF. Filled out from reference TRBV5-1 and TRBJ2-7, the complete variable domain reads KAGVTQTPRYLIKTRGQQVTLSCSPISGHRSVSWYQQTPGQGLQFLFEYFSETQRNKGNFPGRFSGRQFSNSRSEMNVSTLELGDSALYLCASSLDGTSFAEQYFGPGTRLTVT.

CDR3 protein: CASSLQRGNEQFF. The CDR3 DNA sequence: TGTGCCAGCAGCCTCCAGAGGGGGAATGAGCAGTTCTTC. This sequence joins TRBV4-2 and TRBJ2-1; D perhaps matches TRBD1 (6 bases). The CDR3 consists of 13 residues. V was clipped by 4 bases and J by 7 bases, with 11 bases between them. Germline CDR1 reads LGHNA; CDR2 reads YNFKEQ.

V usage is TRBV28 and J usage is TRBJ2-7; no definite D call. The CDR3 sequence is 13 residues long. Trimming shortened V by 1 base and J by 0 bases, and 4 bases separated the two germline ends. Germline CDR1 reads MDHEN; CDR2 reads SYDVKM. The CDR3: CASSLYGSYEQYF. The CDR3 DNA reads TGTGCCAGCAGTTTATACGGCTCCTACGAGCAGTACTTC.

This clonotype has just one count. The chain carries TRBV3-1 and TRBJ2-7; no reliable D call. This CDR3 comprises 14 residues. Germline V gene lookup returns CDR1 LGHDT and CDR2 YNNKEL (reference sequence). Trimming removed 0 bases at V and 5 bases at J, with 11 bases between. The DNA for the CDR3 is TGTGCCAGCAGCCAAGATTTAGGGAAGGACGAGCAGTACTTC. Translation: CASSQDLGKDEQYF.

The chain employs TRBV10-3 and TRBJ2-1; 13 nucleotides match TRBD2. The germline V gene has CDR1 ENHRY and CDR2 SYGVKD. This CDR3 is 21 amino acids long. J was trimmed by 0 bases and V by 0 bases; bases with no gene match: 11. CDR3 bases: TGTGCCATCAGTGAGTCCCTTTGGACTAGCGGGAGCGCCATCTCCTACAATGAGCAGTTCTTC. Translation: CAISESLWTSGSAISYNEQFF.

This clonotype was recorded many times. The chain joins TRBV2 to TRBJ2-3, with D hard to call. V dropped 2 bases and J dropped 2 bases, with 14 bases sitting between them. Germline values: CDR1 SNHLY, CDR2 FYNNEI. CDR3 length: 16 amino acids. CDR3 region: CASSESSRQHTDTQYF. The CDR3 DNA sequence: TGTGCCAGCAGTGAATCGTCCAGGCAACACACAGATACGCAGTATTTT.

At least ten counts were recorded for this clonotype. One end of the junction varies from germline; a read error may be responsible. DNA of the CDR3: TGTGCCAGCAGTTTAGGGACTAGCGGGTACGAGCAGTACTTC. It encodes CASSLGTSGYEQYF. The J gene is TRBJ2-7, the V gene TRBV5-1, with 12 bases fitting TRBD2. This CDR3 region has 14 residues. Germline CDR1 is SGHRS and CDR2 is YFSETQ.